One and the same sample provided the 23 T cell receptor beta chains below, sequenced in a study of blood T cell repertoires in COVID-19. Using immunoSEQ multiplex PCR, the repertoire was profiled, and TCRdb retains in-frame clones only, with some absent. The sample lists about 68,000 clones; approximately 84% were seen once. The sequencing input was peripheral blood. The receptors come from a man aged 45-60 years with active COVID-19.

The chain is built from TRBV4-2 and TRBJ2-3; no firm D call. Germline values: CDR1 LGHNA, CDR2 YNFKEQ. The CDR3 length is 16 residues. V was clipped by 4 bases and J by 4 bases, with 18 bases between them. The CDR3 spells CASSPTTPGHSDTQYF. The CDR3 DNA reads TGTGCCAGCAGCCCGACCACCCCGGGTCATTCAGATACGCAGTATTTT.

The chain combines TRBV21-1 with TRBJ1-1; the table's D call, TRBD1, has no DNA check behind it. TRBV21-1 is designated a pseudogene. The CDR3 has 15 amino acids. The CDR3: CASSNPQGLNTEAFF. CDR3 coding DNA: TGTGCCAGCAGCAACCCCCAGGGGCTGAACACTGAAGCTTTCTTT.

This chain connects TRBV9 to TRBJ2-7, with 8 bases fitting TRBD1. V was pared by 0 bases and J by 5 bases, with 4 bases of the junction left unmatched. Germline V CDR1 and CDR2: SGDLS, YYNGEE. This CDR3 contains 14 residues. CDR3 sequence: CASSVAPTGDEQYF. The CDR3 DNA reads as TGTGCCAGCAGCGTAGCCCCGACAGGGGACGAGCAGTACTTC.

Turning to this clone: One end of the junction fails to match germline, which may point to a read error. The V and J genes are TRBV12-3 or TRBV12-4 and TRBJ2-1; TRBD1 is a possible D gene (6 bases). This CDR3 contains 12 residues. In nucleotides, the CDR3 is TGTGCCAGCAGCCCTGACGGGACAAGTAAACTCTTC. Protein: CASSPDGTSKLF.

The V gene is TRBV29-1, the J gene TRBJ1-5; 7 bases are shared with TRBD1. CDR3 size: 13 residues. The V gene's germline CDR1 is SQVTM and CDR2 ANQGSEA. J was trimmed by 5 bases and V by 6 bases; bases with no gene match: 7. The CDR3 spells CSVADRLDQPQHF. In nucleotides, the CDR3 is TGCAGCGTAGCGGACAGGCTAGATCAGCCCCAGCATTTT.

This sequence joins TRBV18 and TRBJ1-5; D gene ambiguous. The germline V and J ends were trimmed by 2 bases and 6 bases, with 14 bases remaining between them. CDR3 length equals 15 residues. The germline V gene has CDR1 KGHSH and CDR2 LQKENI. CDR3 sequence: CASSPSGSSSQPQHF. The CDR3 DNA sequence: TGTGCCAGCTCACCATCCGGGAGTTCAAGTCAGCCCCAGCATTTT.

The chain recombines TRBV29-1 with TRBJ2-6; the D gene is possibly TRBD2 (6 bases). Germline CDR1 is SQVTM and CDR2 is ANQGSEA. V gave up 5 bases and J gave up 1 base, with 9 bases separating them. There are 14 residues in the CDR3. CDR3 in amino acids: CSVPGGSGANVLTF. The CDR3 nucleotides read TGCAGCGTTCCCGGGGGATCTGGGGCCAACGTCCTGACTTTC.

The CDR3 is CASRGPGVQPQHF. CDR3 sequence (DNA): TGTGCCAGCAGGGGCCCGGGGGTCCAGCCCCAGCATTTT. The chain has TRBV6-5 and TRBJ1-5, with D possibly being TRBD1 (5 bases). The CDR3 has 13 residues. Germline CDR1 and CDR2: MNHEY and SVGAGI. Trimming pared 6 bases from V and 7 bases from J, leaving 13 bases between.

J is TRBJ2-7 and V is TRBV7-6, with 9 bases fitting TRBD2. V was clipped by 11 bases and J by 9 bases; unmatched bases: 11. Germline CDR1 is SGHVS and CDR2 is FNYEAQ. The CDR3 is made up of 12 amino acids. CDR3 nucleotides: TGTGCCGTAAATAGCGGGAGAGGCGGGCAGTACTTC. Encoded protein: CAVNSGRGGQYF.

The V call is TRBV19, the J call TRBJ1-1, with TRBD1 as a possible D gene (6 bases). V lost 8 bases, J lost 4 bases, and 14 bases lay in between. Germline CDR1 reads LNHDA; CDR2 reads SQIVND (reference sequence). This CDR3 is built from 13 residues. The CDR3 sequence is CASSQQGSTEAFF. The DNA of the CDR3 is TGTGCCAGTTCCCAACAGGGATCCACTGAAGCTTTCTTT.

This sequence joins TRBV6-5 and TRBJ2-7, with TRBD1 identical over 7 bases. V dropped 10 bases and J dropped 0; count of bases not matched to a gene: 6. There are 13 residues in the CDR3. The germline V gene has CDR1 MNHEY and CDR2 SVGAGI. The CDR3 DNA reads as TGTGCCACTGCCGGGACAGACTCCTACGAGCAGTACTTC. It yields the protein CATAGTDSYEQYF.

This CDR3 reads CASSSQQGAQVIQYF. In DNA, the CDR3 is TGTGCCAGCAGCTCGCAACAGGGGGCGCAGGTCATTCAGTACTTC. V and J are TRBV5-4 and TRBJ2-4; TRBD1 aligns across 9 bases. CDR1 SGHNT and CDR2 YYREEE come from the germline V gene (reference sequence). V was clipped by 3 bases and J by 9 bases; unmatched bases: 10. The CDR3 totals 15 residues.

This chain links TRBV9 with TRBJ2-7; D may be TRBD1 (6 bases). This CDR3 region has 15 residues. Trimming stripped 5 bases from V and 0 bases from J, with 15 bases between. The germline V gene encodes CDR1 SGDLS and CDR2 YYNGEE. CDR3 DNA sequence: TGTGCCAGCAGTGAGTCCGGGACACACTCCTACGAGCAGTACTTC. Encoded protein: CASSESGTHSYEQYF.

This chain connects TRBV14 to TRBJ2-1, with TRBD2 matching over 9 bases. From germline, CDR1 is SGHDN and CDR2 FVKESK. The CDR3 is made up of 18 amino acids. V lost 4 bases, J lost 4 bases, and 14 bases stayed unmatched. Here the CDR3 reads CASSPQPSAGGLYNEQFF. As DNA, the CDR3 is TGTGCCAGCAGCCCCCAACCCTCAGCGGGAGGTCTGTACAATGAGCAGTTCTTC.

The CDR3: CASSQDRGGRYEQYF. The CDR3 DNA sequence: TGTGCCAGCAGCCAAGATCGGGGGGGGCGCTACGAGCAGTACTTC. The chain carries TRBV3-1 (or the pseudogene TRBV3-2) and TRBJ2-7; 8 nucleotides align to TRBD2. The CDR3 runs 15 residues. The germline CDR1 and CDR2 sequences are LGHDT and YNNKEL (reference sequence). Trimming at V came to 0 bases and at J to 3 bases, leaving 4 bases not matched to a gene.

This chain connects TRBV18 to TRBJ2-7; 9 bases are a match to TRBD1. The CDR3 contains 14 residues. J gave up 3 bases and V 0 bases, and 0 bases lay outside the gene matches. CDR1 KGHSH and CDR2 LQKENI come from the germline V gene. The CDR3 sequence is CASSPPTGGYEQYF. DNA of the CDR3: TGTGCCAGCTCACCACCGACAGGGGGCTACGAGCAGTACTTC.

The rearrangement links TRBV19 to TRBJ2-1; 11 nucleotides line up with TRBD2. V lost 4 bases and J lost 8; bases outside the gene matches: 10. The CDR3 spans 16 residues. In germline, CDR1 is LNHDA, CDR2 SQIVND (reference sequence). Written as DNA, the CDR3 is TGTGCCAGTAGTACCACCGGGACTAGCGGTTGGGATGAGCAGTTCTTC. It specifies CASSTTGTSGWDEQFF. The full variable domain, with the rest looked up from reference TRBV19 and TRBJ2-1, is DGGITQSPKYLFRKEGQNVTLSCEQNLNHDAMYWYRQDPGQGLRLIYYSQIVNDFQKGDIAEGYSVSREKKESFPLTVTSAQKNPTAFYLCASSTTGTSGWDEQFFGPGTRLTVL.

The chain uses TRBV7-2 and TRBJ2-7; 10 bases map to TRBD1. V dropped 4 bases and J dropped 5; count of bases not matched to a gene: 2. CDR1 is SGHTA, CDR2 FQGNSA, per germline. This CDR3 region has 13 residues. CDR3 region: CASSYGQGDEQYF. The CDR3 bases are TGTGCCAGCAGCTATGGACAGGGGGACGAGCAGTACTTC.

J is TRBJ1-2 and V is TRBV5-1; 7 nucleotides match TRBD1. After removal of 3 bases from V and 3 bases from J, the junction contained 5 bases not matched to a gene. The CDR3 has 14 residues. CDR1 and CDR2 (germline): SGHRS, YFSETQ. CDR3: CASSSQGTDYGYTF. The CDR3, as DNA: TGCGCCAGCAGCTCTCAGGGGACAGACTATGGCTACACCTTC.

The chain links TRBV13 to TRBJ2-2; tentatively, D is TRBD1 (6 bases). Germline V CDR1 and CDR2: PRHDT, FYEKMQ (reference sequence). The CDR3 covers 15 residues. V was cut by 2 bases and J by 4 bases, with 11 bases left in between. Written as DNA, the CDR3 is TGTGCCAGCAGCTTAAGACAGGCGGGCACCGGGGAGCTGTTTTTT. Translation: CASSLRQAGTGELFF.

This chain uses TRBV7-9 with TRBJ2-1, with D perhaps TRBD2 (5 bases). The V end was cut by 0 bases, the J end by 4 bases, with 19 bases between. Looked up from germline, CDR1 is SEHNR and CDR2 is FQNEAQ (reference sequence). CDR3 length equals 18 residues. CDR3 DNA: TGTGCCAGCAGCTTAGCTCGCCTTGGGCGGGCGGCATACAATGAGCAGTTCTTC. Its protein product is CASSLARLGRAAYNEQFF.

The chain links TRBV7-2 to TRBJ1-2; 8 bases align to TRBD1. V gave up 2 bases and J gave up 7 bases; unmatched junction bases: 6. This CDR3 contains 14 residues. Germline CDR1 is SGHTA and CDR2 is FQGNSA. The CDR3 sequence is CASSLQGASGGYTF. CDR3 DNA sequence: TGTGCCAGCAGCTTACAGGGGGCAAGTGGTGGCTACACCTTC. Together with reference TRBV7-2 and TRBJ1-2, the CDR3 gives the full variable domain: GAGVSQSPSNKVTEKGKDVELRCDPISGHTALYWYRQSLGQGLEFLIYFQGNSAPDKSGLPSDRFSAERTGGSVSTLTIQRTQQEDSAVYLCASSLQGASGGYTFGSGTRLTVV.

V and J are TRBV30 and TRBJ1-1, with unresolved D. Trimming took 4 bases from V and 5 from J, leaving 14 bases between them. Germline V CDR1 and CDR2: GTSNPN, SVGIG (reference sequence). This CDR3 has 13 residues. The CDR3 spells CAWTAGLSTEAFF. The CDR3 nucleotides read TGTGCCTGGACAGCGGGCCTGTCAACTGAAGCTTTCTTT.